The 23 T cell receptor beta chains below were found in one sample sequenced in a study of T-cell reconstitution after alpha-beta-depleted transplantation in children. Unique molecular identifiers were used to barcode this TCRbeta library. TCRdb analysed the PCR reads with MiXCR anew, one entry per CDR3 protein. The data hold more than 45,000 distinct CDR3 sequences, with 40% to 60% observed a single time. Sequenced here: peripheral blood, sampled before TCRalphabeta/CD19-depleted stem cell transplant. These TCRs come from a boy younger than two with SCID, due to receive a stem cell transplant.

The CDR3 loop reads CASSFGQGGTDTQYF. Here the CDR3 DNA reads TGTGCCAGCAGCTTTGGACAGGGAGGCACAGATACGCAGTATTTT. The rearrangement joins TRBV7-9 to TRBJ2-3; 8 bases agree with TRBD1. Germline V gene lookup returns CDR1 SEHNR and CDR2 FQNEAQ (reference sequence). This CDR3 contains 15 residues. The V gene end was trimmed by 3 bases and the J gene end by 1 base; junction bases not matched to a gene: 3.

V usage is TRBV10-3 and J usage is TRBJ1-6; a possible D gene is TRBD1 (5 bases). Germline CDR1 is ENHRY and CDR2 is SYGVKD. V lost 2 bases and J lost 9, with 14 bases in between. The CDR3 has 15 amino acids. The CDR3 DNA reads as TGTGCCATCAGTGAGCGGGGCAGGGCGGGTTCACCCCTCCACTTT. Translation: CAISERGRAGSPLHF.

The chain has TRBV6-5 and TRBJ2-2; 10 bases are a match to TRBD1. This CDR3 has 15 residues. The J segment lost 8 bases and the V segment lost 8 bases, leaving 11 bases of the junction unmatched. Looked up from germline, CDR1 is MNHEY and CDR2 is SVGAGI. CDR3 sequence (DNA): TGTGCCAGCGGCTACCGGGACAGGGGAGGGGGGGAGCTGTTTTTT. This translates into CASGYRDRGGGELFF.

CDR3 protein: CASSTGGHNEQFF. The CDR3 DNA is TGTGCCAGCAGCACCGGGGGGCACAATGAGCAGTTCTTC. The chain links TRBV6-2 or TRBV6-3 to TRBJ2-1, with a weak D call TRBD2 (7 bases). Trimming stripped 6 bases from V and 5 bases from J, with 11 bases between. The germline gives CDR1 MNHEY, CDR2 SVGEGT. This CDR3 spans 13 amino acids.

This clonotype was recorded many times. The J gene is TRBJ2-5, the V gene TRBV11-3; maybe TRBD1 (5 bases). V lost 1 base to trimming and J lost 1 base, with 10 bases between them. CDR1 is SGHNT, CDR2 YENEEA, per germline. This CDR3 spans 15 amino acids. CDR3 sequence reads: CASSLGLDSQETQYF. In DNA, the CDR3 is TGTGCCAGCAGCTTAGGTTTAGACAGCCAAGAGACCCAGTACTTC.

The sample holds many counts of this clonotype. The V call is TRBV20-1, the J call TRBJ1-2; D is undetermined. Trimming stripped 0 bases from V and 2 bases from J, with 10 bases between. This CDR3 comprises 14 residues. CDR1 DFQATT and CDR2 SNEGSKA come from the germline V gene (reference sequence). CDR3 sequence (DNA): TGCAGTGCTAGAGATCCAGGATCCAACTATGGCTACACCTTC. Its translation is CSARDPGSNYGYTF.

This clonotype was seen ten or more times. As DNA, the CDR3 is TGTGCCAGCTCACCGGGACAGGGGGAAGAAGCTTTCTTT. Translation: CASSPGQGEEAFF. The rearrangement uses TRBV18 and TRBJ1-1; 11 bases are shared with TRBD1. CDR3 size: 13 residues. CDR1 is KGHSH and CDR2 is LQKENI in the germline V gene. V lost 3 bases, J lost 8 bases, and 2 bases stayed unmatched.

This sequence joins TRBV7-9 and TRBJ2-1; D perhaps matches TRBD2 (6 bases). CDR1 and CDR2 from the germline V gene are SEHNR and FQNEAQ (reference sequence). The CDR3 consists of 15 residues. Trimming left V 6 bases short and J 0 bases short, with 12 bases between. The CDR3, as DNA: TGTGCCAGCAGTCACCGGGACTTCTCCTACAATGAGCAGTTCTTC. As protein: CASSHRDFSYNEQFF.

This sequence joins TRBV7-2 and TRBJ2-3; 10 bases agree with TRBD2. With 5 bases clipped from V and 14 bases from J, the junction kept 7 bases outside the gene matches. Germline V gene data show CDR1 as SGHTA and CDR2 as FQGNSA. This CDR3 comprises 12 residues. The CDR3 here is CASSARAGGLYF. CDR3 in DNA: TGTGCCAGCAGCGCACGAGCGGGGGGGCTGTATTTT. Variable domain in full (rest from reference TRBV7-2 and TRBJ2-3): GAGVSQSPSNKVTEKGKDVELRCDPISGHTALYWYRQSLGQGLEFLIYFQGNSAPDKSGLPSDRFSAERTGGSVSTLTIQRTQQEDSAVYLCASSARAGGLYFGPGTRLTVL.

The CDR3 region is CASSPRGPGGTDTQYF. CDR3 bases: TGTGCCAGCAGCCCCAGAGGGCCAGGCGGCACAGATACGCAGTATTTT. The chain carries TRBV14 and TRBJ2-3, with D possibly TRBD2 on 5 matching bases. Per the germline V gene, CDR1 is SGHDN and CDR2 is FVKESK. Between the trimmed V and J ends, which lost 4 bases and 1 base, there was a span of 15 bases. This CDR3 contains 16 residues.

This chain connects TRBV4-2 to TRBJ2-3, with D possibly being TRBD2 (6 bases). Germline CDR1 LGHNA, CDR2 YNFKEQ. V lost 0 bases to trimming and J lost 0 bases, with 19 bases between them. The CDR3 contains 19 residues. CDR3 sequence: CASSQDRWRESGSTDTQYF. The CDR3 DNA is TGTGCCAGCAGCCAAGATCGGTGGAGGGAATCGGGGAGCACAGATACGCAGTATTTT.

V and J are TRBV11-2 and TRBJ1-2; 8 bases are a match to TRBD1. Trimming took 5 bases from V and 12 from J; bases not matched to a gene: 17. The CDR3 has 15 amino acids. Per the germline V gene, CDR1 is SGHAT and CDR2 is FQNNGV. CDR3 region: CASSHSGAGGNRDTF. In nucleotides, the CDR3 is TGTGCCAGCAGCCACAGTGGGGCAGGGGGCAATCGCGACACCTTC.

CDR3 coding DNA: TGTGCCAGCAGCCTCGTTTGGGACAGGGAAGCTTTCTTT. Translated: CASSLVWDREAFF. This chain links TRBV7-2 with TRBJ1-1, with TRBD1 matching over 8 bases. Germline V CDR1 and CDR2: SGHTA, FQGNSA. V was pared by 5 bases and J by 8 bases, with 7 bases of the junction left unmatched. The CDR3 has 13 residues.

CDR3 bases: TGCGCCAGCAGCCAAGTGAAGGGTGTCCACGAGCAGTACTTC. Residues: CASSQVKGVHEQYF. V and J are TRBV4-3 and TRBJ2-7; D gene uncertain. Looked up from germline, CDR1 is LGHNA and CDR2 is YSLEER. This CDR3 spans 14 amino acids. The V and J ends lost 1 base and 5 bases respectively, with 12 bases between them.

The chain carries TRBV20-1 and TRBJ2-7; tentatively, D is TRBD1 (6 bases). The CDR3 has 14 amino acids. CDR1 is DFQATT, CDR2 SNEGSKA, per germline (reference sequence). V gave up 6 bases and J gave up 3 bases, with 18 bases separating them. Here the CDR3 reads CSATKTGYNYEQYF. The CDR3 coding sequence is TGCAGTGCAACCAAAACAGGGTACAACTACGAGCAGTACTTC.

CDR3 amino acids: CASSLASPMDGYTF. The CDR3 DNA follows: TGCGCCAGCAGCTTGGCATCCCCTATGGACGGCTACACCTTC. The V and J genes are TRBV5-1 and TRBJ1-2; D remains ambiguous. Germline loops: CDR1 SGHRS, CDR2 YFSETQ. V lost 0 bases, J lost 8 bases, and 14 bases lay in between. The CDR3 totals 14 residues.

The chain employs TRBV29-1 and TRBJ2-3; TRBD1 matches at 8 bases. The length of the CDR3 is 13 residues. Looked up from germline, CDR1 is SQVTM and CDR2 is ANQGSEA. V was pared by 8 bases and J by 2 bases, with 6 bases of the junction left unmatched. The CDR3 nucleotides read TGCAGCTCAAACAGGGGGATCACAGATACGCAGTATTTT. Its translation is CSSNRGITDTQYF.

The DNA for the CDR3 is TGTGCCAGCAGCTTAACCCTCTACAATGAGCAGTTCTTC. It codes for CASSLTLYNEQFF. The chain carries TRBV7-3 and TRBJ2-1, with D hard to call. Trimming left V 0 bases short and J 3 bases short, with 3 bases between. This CDR3 is built from 13 residues. The V gene's germline CDR1 is SGHTA and CDR2 FQGTGA.

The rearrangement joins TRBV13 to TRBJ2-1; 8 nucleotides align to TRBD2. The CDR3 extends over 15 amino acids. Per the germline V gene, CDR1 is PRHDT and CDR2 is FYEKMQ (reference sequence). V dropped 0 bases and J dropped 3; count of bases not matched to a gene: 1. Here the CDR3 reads CASSLGRGGYNEQFF. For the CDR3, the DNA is TGTGCCAGCAGCTTAGGACGGGGGGGCTACAATGAGCAGTTCTTC.

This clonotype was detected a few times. The CDR3 sequence is CASRLPLAGGPDTQYF. The CDR3 nucleotides are TGTGCCAGCAGACTCCCACTAGCGGGGGGCCCAGATACGCAGTATTTT. V usage is TRBV7-2 and J usage is TRBJ2-3, with 12 bases that match TRBD2. The germline V gene encodes CDR1 SGHTA and CDR2 FQGNSA. V dropped 6 bases and J dropped 4; count of bases not matched to a gene: 8. The CDR3 covers 16 residues.

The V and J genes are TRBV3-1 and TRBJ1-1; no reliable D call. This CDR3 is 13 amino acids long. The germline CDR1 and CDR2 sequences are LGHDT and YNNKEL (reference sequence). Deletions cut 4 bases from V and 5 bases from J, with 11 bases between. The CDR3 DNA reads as TGTGCCAGCAGCCCCCGGCTTGGGACTGAAGCTTTCTTT. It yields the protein CASSPRLGTEAFF. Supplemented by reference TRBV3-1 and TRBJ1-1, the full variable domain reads DTAVSQTPKYLVTQMGNDKSIKCEQNLGHDTMYWYKQDSKKFLKIMFSYNNKELIINETVPNRFSPKSPDKAHLNLHINSLELGDSAVYFCASSPRLGTEAFFGQGTRLTVV.

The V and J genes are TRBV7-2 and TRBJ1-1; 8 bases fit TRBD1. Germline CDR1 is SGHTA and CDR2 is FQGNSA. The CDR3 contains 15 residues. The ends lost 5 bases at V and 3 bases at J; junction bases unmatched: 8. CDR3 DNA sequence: TGTGCCAGCAGCCCCCGGACAGGGAGGGACACTGAAGCTTTCTTT. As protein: CASSPRTGRDTEAFF.

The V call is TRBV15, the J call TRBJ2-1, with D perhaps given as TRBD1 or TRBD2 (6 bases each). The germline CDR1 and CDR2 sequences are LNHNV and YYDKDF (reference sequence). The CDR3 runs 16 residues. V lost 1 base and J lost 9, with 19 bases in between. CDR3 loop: CATSRGTGALLGEQFF. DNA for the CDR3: TGTGCCACCAGCAGAGGGACGGGGGCATTACTTGGTGAGCAGTTCTTC.